This T cell receptor (beta chain) was sequenced for a study of identical twins. In TCRdb, the 5' RACE reads were re-called with MiXCR into one record per CDR3 protein. Here the sample spans hundreds of thousands of distinct CDR3 sequences, more than 6.5% being singletons. Germline lookup yields CDR1 SEHNR and CDR2 FQNEAQ (reference sequence). CDR3 length: 15 residues. J was trimmed by 6 bases and V by 4 bases; bases with no gene match: 9. The same specimen was also included in a second study, on yellow fever vaccine responses in identical twins. As that report states: Reported findings indicate that twins' vaccine T cell responses seemed partially convergent, partially personalized.

This receptor was taken from a woman aged 18-29 years in good health. J is TRBJ2-1 and V is TRBV7-9, with 7 bases identical to TRBD1. Material: memory (CD45RO+) T cells sorted from blood. CDR3 nucleotide sequence: TGTGCCAGCAGCTACGTGCGGTCAGGGGGCAATGAGCAGTTCTTC. Protein product: CASSYVRSGGNEQFF.